The source of this T cell receptor beta chain is a study of multiple sclerosis patients with progressive multifocal leukoencephalopathy. Study results and caveats: Clones expanded at PML were already present before and during natalizumab.

Time point meaning: time of PML onset. On this clone: As yet, its antigen is unknown.

V gave up 0 bases and J gave up 5 bases, with 26 bases separating them. There are 19 residues in the CDR3. CDR1 is SGHAT, CDR2 FQNNGV, per germline. Data came from immunoSEQ multiplex PCR; TCRdb stores just in-frame clones and leaves some out. The profile shows more than 30,000 clones, around 90% of them singletons. This sequence joins TRBV11-2 and TRBJ2-7; TRBD2 might be the D (6 bases). The TCR originated in a woman aged 35 to 49 with progressive multifocal leukoencephalopathy. The source material was PBMCs, sampled from a patient treated with natalizumab. The CDR3 reads CASSLEGLGWRGPQDEQYF. CDR3 coding DNA: TGTGCCAGCAGCTTAGAGGGGCTAGGTTGGAGGGGCCCCCAGGACGAGCAGTACTTC.